What follows are 5 T cell receptor beta chains derived from one specimen sequenced in a study of blood T cell repertoires in COVID-19 (TCRdb year 2020). The library was generated by the immunoSEQ multiplex PCR assay. Here the immuneACCESS table is served through TCRdb, limited to in-frame sequences with V and J called. Missing clones are a known gap in these copies; in checked studies unresolved V genes cover under half, and the rest lacks a known reason. This sample holds fewer than 150,000 clones; approximately 80% were observed only once. Jointly, the top ten make up approximately 1.6% of the sample. The sequenced material came from PBMCs or T cells enriched from blood (not recorded which). The receptors stem from a woman younger than 35 who had been exposed to COVID-19.

This chain links TRBV30 with TRBJ2-1; 11 bases align to TRBD2. Losses at the gene ends were 2 bases for V and 6 bases for J; bases not matched to a gene: 3. Germline V lookup: CDR1 GTSNPN, CDR2 SVGIG (reference sequence). CDR3 length: 14 amino acids. CDR3 loop: CAWSNGLAGNEQFF. The CDR3 DNA reads TGTGCCTGGAGTAATGGACTAGCGGGCAATGAGCAGTTCTTC.

This clone was counted only a few times. In DNA form, the CDR3 reads TGTGCCAGCAGCCAACTAGGGACAGGGAGGAATGGCTACACCTTC. It yields the protein CASSQLGTGRNGYTF. The chain carries TRBV4-2 and TRBJ1-2, with 9 bases lining up with TRBD1. This CDR3 has 15 residues. Germline CDR1 and CDR2: LGHNA and YNFKEQ. Trimming took 2 bases from V and 6 from J; bases not matched to a gene: 7.

V gene TRBV19 combines with J gene TRBJ1-2, with a weak D call TRBD1 (6 bases). The V gene's germline CDR1 is LNHDA and CDR2 SQIVND (reference sequence). The CDR3 totals 17 residues. Trimming took off 6 bases at V and 2 bases at J, with 22 bases between the two ends. The CDR3 nucleotides are TGTGCCAGTAGACACAATGGGGACCCCAGGGGCAACTATGGCTACACCTTC. Its translation: CASRHNGDPRGNYGYTF.

This clone was seen once. The chain employs TRBV24-1 and TRBJ2-1; 7 nucleotides match TRBD1. This CDR3 comprises 16 residues. Trimming cost V 3 bases and J 7 bases; bases outside gene matches: 11. Germline loops: CDR1 KGHDR, CDR2 SFDVKD. This chain's CDR3 is CATSDPQGMGGNEQFF. The CDR3 DNA follows: TGTGCCACCAGTGATCCACAGGGGATGGGCGGGAATGAGCAGTTCTTC.

The chain couples TRBV24-1 to TRBJ2-7, with 8 bases lining up with TRBD2. Germline V gives CDR1 KGHDR, CDR2 SFDVKD. V was pared by 5 bases and J by 5 bases, with 4 bases of the junction left unmatched. The CDR3 sequence is 13 residues long. The CDR3: CATSGSGGHEQYF. DNA of the CDR3: TGTGCCACCAGTGGGAGCGGGGGCCACGAGCAGTACTTC.